This T cell receptor (beta chain) was recorded in a study of blood T cell repertoires in COVID-19 (dated by TCRdb to 2020 to 2022). Background on the whole study: Samples covering the acute and convalescent phases of COVID-19 were provided by collaborators in the United States, Italy and Spain. The material from the prospective study consisted of cDNA or gDNA derived from T cells, B-cell-depleted T cells, or PBMCs. Deeply sampled blood TCRbeta repertoires from subjects exposed to, actively infected with, or recovered from COVID-19 were included in the dataset. A freely available public database, intended as a resource for researchers studying the immune response to SARS-CoV-2, is where the repertoires were released. Samples came from the ongoing ImmuneRACE study (first 160 participants) plus 1,254 subjects from 6 global collaborators. A de-identified subject ID, COVID-19 status, age in years and sex were almost always included in the sample metadata. HLA class I and class II types, where available, came from metadata supplied by the sample provider rather than from assay-based typing.

The study at large found these results: How much clinical and demographic metadata was included differed by source and by participant, and the metadata was provided uncurated.

TCRbeta CDR3 regions were amplified from genomic DNA using the immunoSEQ Assay, a bias-controlled multiplex PCR. The source study handled its data this way. Within the assay, amplification of reference gene primers was used to estimate how many nucleated cells each sample contained. Sequence reads were collapsed and filtered to measure the absolute abundance of every unique TCRbeta CDR3 rearrangement. Productive Simpson clonality was computed per sample as the square root of Simpson's diversity index over productive rearrangements. The immuneACCESS repertoire file appears here via TCRdb, limited to in-frame rearrangements. These files lack a portion of the clones; in checked studies, under half of the deficit traces to unresolved V genes, and the cause of the others is not known. V and J calls and clone size are those listed in that table; D and trimming were worked out from the DNA. Counted in this sample were 400,000 to 450,000 clones; 75% to 90% of them appeared once. The ten top clones hold over 1.3% of the sample.

CDR1 and CDR2 were assigned from the germline V gene as SGHTA and FQGNSA. V is cut back by 4 bases and J by 0 bases, with 1 base in the junction unmatched. The CDR3 spans 14 residues, from the cysteine through the phenylalanine. Only the CDR3 region is kept as DNA, spanning 42 bases read in frame from base 1. Whole blood was collected in K2EDTA tubes by collaborating institutions according to the institutions' own protocols. Collaborator samples were shipped for TCRbeta analysis as frozen whole blood, isolated PBMCs, or DNA extracted from either sample type. About this clone: Its target antigen remains unknown. Nothing much larger sits one base from this clone, and base qualities are not available. This sample includes further DNA sequences coding for the same CDR3.

Recombination joined TRBV7-2 with TRBJ1-1; 8 middle bases align to TRBD1. Input material: peripheral blood. The receptor was derived from a woman aged 25 to 39 with active or convalescent COVID-19. The sequence in DNA is TGTGCCAGCAGCTCGGACAGGGTGAACACTGAAGCTTTCTTT. This is translated as CASSSDRVNTEAFF.